The clone carrying this T cell receptor (beta chain) was counted many times. The antigen is undetermined. The sample originates from a study of early T cells in non-severe SARS-CoV-2 infection. Whole-study findings and limits: Matching results from VDJdb favored anti-spike CD8 responses, leaving private and CD4 specificities undetected.

Each CDR3 protein is one row after TCRdb ran MiXCR on the 5' RACE reads. Of around 80,000 distinct CDR3 sequences in the sample, 9.5% to 15% were seen once. The CDR3 totals 15 residues. With 1 base clipped from V and 10 bases from J, the junction kept 6 bases outside the gene matches. Germline-derived CDR1 and CDR2 are SGHNT and YENEEA. The sequencing sample was made of whole blood. The clonotype comes from an adult who was a healthcare worker with PCR-confirmed SARS-CoV-2 infection or an uninfected control (not recorded which). This chain uses TRBV11-3 with TRBJ2-1, with TRBD2 matching over 11 bases. Here the CDR3 reads CASSLGLAGRGEQFF. The DNA of the CDR3 is TGTGCCAGCAGCTTAGGACTAGCGGGACGAGGGGAGCAGTTCTTC.